This T cell receptor beta chain was retrieved from a study of response to subunit inactivated influenza vaccine (dated by TCRdb to the late 2010s). Some background on the complete study: Deep quantitative T cell receptor repertoire profiling was used in the study to track responses to a trivalent subunit inactivated influenza vaccine. Results and caveats for the whole study, not just this receptor: According to the authors, only a limited number of new T cells may be recruited by each seasonal influenza vaccination.

The time point label on this specimen signifies: approximately 40 days after influenza vaccine administration. From V the trimming removes 0 bases and from J it removes 5 bases, while the gene matches leave 6 bases of the junction unaccounted for. Reading the germline V gene (reference sequence) gives CDR1 DFQATT and CDR2 SNEGSKA. The CDR3 runs 16 amino acids, cysteine and phenylalanine included. Of the read, only the CDR3 DNA is kept; its 48 bases are in frame from base 1. The method was RT-PCR. Instrument used: Illumina HiSeq 2500. Clones were called with MiXCR by TCRdb after fastp trimmed the public reads at Q25, and only in-frame beta chains were retained. A single entry per CDR3 protein holds the most common genes and DNA from its merged rows. Present in this sample are 500,000 to 600,000 distinct CDR3 sequences, over 10% of which were seen just once. Clones ranked in the top ten supply around 12% of the sample.

Comments on this clonotype: No cognate antigen has been identified for it. Base qualities are missing; no much larger clone stands one base away.

This receptor was identified in a man between 45 and 60 years old who received an inactivated influenza vaccine. Donor details come from another sample of the same person, matched by shared clones. This sequence uses TRBV20-1 and TRBJ1-6, with 8 middle bases fitting TRBD1. The specimen comprised PBMCs from blood, sampled about 6 weeks after vaccination. The DNA sequence reads TGCAGTGCTAGAGATCAGGCAGGGGGCAATAATTCACCCCTCCACTTT. It is translated as CSARDQAGGNNSPLHF.